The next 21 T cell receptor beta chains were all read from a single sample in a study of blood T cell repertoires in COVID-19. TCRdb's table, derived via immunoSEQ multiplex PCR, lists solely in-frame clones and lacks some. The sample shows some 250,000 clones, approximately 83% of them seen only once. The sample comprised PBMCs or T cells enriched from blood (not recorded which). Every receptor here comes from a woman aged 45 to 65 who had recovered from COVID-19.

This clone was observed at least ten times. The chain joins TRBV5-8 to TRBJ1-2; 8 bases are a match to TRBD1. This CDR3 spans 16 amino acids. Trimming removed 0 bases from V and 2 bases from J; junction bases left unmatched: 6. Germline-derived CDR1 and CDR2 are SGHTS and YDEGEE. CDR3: CASSLAVWTGNYGYTF. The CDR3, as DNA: TGTGCCAGCAGCTTGGCCGTTTGGACAGGGAACTATGGCTACACCTTC.

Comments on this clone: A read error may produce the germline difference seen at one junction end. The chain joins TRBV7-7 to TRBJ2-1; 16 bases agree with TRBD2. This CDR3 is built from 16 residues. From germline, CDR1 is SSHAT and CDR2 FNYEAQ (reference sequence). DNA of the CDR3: TGTGCTAGCAGCTGGGGACTAGCGGGAGGGGAGAATGAGCAGTTCTTC. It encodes CASSWGLAGGENEQFF.

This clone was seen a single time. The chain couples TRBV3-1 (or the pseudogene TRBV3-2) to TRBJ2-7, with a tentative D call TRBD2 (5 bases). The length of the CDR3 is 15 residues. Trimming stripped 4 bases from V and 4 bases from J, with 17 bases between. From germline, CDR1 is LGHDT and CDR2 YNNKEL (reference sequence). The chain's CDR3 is CASSLGLPRIYEQYF. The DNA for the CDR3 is TGTGCCAGCAGCCTCGGACTCCCTCGTATATACGAGCAGTACTTC.

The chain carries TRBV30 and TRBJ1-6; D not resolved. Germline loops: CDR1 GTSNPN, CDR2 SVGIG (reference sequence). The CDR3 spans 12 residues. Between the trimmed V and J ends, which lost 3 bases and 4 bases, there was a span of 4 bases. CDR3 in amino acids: CAWRTYNSPLHF. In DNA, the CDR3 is TGTGCCTGGAGGACATATAATTCACCCCTCCACTTT.

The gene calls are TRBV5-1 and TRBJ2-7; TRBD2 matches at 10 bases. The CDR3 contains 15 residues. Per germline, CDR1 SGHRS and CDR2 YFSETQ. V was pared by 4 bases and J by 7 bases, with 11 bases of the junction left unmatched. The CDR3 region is CASSPRSGRADEQYF. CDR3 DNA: TGCGCCAGCAGCCCGCGCAGCGGGAGGGCTGATGAGCAGTACTTC.

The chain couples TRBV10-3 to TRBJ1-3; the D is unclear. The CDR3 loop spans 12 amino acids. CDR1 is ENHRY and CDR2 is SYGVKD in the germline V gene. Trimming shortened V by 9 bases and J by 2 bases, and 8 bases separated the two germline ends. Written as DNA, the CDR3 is TGTGCCATTCCGGGAACTGGAAACACCATATATTTT. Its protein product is CAIPGTGNTIYF.

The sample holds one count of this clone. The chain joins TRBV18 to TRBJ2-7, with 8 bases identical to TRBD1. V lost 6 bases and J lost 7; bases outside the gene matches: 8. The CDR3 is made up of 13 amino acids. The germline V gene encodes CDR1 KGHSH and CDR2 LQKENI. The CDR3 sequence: CASSLDRVGEQYF. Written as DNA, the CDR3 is TGTGCCAGCTCGTTGGACAGGGTCGGGGAGCAGTACTTC.

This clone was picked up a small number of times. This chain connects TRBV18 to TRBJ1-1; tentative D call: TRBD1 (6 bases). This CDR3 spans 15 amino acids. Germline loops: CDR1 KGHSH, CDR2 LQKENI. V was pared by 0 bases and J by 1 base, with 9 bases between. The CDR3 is CASSPPGHSNTEAFF. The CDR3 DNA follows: TGTGCCAGCTCACCACCGGGACACTCGAACACTGAAGCTTTCTTT.

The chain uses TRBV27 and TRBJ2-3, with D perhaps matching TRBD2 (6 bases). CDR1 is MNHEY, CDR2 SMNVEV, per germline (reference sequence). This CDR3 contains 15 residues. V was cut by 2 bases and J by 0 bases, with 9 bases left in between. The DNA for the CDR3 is TGTGCCAGCAGTTTAATCCGGGAGAGCACAGATACGCAGTATTTT. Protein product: CASSLIRESTDTQYF.

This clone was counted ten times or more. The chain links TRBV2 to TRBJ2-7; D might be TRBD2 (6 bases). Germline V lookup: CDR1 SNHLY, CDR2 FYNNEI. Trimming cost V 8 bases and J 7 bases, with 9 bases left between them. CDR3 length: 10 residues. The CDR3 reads CASGGVEQYF. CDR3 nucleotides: TGTGCCAGCGGAGGGGTGGAGCAGTACTTC.

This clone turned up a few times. The CDR3 DNA reads TGTGCCAGCAGTTTCTGGCTAGCGGGAGGGATAAGACAGTACTTC. As protein: CASSFWLAGGIRQYF. V gene TRBV27 combines with J gene TRBJ2-7, with 12 nucleotides matching TRBD2. V dropped 3 bases and J dropped 10; count of bases not matched to a gene: 10. Germline V CDR1 and CDR2: MNHEY, SMNVEV (reference sequence). There are 15 residues in the CDR3.

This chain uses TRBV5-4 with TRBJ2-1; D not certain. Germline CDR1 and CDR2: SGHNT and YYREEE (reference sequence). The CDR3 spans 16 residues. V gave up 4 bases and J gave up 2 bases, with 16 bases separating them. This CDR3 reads CASSEQLTYPYNEQFF. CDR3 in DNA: TGTGCCAGCAGCGAGCAACTAACGTACCCCTACAATGAGCAGTTCTTC. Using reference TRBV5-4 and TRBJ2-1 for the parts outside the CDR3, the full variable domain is ETGVTQSPTHLIKTRGQQVTLRCSSQSGHNTVSWYQQALGQGPQFIFQYYREEENGRGNFPPRFSGLQFPNYSSELNVNALELDDSALYLCASSEQLTYPYNEQFFGPGTRLTVL.

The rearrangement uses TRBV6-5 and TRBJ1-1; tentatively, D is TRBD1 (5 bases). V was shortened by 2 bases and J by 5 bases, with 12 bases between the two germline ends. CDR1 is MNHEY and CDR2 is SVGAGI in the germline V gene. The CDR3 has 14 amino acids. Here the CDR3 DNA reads TGTGCCAGCAGTTACGGGGGGGTAAGAACTGAAGCTTTCTTT. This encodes CASSYGGVRTEAFF.

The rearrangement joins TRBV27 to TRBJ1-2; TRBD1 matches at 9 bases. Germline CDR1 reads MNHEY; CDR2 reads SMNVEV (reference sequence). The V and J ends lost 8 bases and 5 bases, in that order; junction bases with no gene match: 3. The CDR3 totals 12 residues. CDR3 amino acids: CASGDRGYGYTF. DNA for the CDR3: TGTGCCAGCGGAGACAGGGGGTATGGCTACACCTTC.

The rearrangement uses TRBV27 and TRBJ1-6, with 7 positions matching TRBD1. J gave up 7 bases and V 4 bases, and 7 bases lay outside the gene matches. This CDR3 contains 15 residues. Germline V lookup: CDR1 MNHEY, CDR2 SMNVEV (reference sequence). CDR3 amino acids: CASSSRTGQNSPLHF. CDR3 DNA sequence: TGTGCCAGCAGTTCTAGGACAGGACAAAATTCACCCCTCCACTTT.

The chain's CDR3 is CASSPGYTEAFF. The CDR3 nucleotides are TGTGCCAGCAGCCCGGGATACACTGAAGCTTTCTTT. This chain connects TRBV2 to TRBJ1-1, with no clear D. Germline V gene sequence: CDR1 SNHLY, CDR2 FYNNEI. Trimming stripped 6 bases from V and 3 bases from J, with 8 bases between. The CDR3 runs to 12 residues.

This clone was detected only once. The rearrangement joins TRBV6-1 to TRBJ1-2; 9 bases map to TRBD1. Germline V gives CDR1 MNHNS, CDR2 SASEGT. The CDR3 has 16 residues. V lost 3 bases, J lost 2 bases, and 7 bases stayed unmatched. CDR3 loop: CASSDGPGTGNYGYTF. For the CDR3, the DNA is TGTGCCAGCAGTGATGGTCCCGGGACAGGGAACTATGGCTACACCTTC.

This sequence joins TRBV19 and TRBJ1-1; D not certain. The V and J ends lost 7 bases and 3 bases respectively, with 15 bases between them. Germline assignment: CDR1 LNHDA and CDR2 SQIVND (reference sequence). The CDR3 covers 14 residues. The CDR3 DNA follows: TGTGCCAGTACCATGCGGCGGGTACACACTGAAGCTTTCTTT. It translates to CASTMRRVHTEAFF.

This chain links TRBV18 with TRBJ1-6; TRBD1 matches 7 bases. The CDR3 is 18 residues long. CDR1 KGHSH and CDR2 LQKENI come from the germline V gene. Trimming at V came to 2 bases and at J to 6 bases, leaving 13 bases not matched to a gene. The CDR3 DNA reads TGTGCCAGCTCACCAAAGGAGAGTTACAGGGGAGTTAATTCACCCCTCCACTTT. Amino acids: CASSPKESYRGVNSPLHF.

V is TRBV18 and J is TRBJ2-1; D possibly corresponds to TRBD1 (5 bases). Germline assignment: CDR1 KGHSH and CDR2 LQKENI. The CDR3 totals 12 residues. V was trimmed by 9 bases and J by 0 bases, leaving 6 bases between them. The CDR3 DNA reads TGTGCCAGTCAGGGCTCCTACAATGAGCAGTTCTTC. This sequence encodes CASQGSYNEQFF. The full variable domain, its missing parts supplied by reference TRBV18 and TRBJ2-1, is NAGVMQNPRHLVRRRGQEARLRCSPMKGHSHVYWYRQLPEEGLKFMVYLQKENIIDESGMPKERFSAEFPKEGPSILRIQQVVRGDSAAYFCASQGSYNEQFFGPGTRLTVL.

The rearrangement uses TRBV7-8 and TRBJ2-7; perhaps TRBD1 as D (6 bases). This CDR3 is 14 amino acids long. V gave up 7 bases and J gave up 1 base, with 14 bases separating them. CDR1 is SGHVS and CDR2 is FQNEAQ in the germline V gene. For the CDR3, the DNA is TGTGCCAGCACGGGTTACAGGGTGTCCTACGAGCAGTACTTC. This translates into CASTGYRVSYEQYF.